The T cell receptor (beta chain) under discussion was sequenced for a study of T cell responses to AZD1222 COVID-19 vaccine (dated by TCRdb to the early 2020s). The study in broad terms: AZD1222 recipients whose second dose came at about 4 weeks and those whose second dose came at about 12 weeks were combined into one group, since spike-specific TCR depth and breadth did not differ between the two schedules. A total of just over 230 trial participants underwent TCR sequencing, of whom 207 received two doses of AZD1222 and some 26 received two doses of the MenACWY control vaccine. Trial participants were enrolled by age into 18-55, 56-69 and 70-plus year subgroups, with 148, 28 and 57 TCR-sequenced participants respectively.

Study-wide findings and limitations: Epitopes outside the regions mutated in the B.1.351 and B.1.1.7 variants were reportedly recognized by nearly half of the unique spike-specific TCRs. Conclusions about previously exposed vaccinees are limited because only five or six AZD1222 recipients were SARS-CoV-2 seropositive at baseline. Vaccine-associated CD4 TCRs spanned the whole spike protein, with dominant responses in regions 160-218 and 743-854. Spike-specific TCR breadth and depth rose significantly after two AZD1222 doses compared with day 0 and with MenACWY recipients. No day 14 peak-response samples were available, so repertoires were characterized only after the peak T cell response. In the small 56-69-year group, the increase in depth fell short of significance, most likely because of low power. Participants were mostly white British, with more females than males. The authors suggested clonal diversity may have been underestimated.

Worth noting for this clone: Its antigen is still unknown. Per-nucleotide qualities are absent, and no much larger clonotype sits a single base away.

Reading from cysteine to phenylalanine, the CDR3 counts 14 amino acids. Here the CDR3 DNA is all that survives: 42 bases in frame from base 1. Trimming removed 6 bases from V and 5 bases from J, leaving 16 bases between the germline ends. Taken from the germline V gene (reference sequence), the CDR1 and CDR2 loops are LGHDT and YNNKEL. The time point label for this specimen denotes: baseline before first vaccination. Vaccinee samples were obtained from the UK trials COV001 and COV002, which included a single-blind randomized controlled phase 2/3 trial of AZD1222 (ChAdOx1 nCoV-19) in healthy adults. Trial participant PBMC samples were collected at day 0 and day 28 after the second dose for TCRbeta chain sequencing. The CDR3 regions of human TCRbeta chains were subjected to immunosequencing. On the authors' methods: Repertoire TCRs were matched against a reference library of SARS-CoV-2-specific TCRs generated with the MIRA antigen-specificity platform. Breadth was defined as the fraction of unique TCRs that were SARS-CoV-2-associated. Depth was defined as the fraction of total T cells that were SARS-CoV-2-associated. Using the MIRA data, every spike-specific TCR was mapped to the spike region that the TCR reacted to and assigned to either a CD4 or a CD8 class. Log10-transformed breadth and depth values were compared by one-way ANOVA with Sidak's multiple comparisons tests. The immuneACCESS repertoire file appears here via TCRdb, limited to in-frame rearrangements. These files lack a portion of the clones; in checked studies, under half of the deficit traces to unresolved V genes, and the cause of the others is not known. For V, J and clone size, that table is used; D and trimming come from the DNA. In this sample the table shows around 170,000 clones, 75% to 95% of which occur a single time. Approximately 4.8% of the sample is in the top ten clones.

Sequenced material: peripheral blood, taken on day 0 of AZD1222 vaccination. The rearranged segments are TRBV3-1 (or the pseudogene TRBV3-2) and TRBJ2-5, with a weak D call of TRBD2 (6 bases match). The origin of this receptor is an adult in good health. DNA sequence: TGTGCCAGCAGGGCAGCGGGCTTCGTGGAGACCCAGTACTTC. It specifies CASRAAGFVETQYF.